The source of this TCR beta chain is a study of T cell responses to AZD1222 COVID-19 vaccine. Whole-study context: The study pooled second doses at about 4 or about 12 weeks.

Clones were read by immunoSEQ multiplex PCR, and TCRdb kept only the in-frame ones, dropping some. The sample comprises around 95,000 clones, 88% of which are singletons, and about 1.8% rests with the top ten. Trimming took 5 bases from V and 2 from J; bases not matched to a gene: 8. From germline, CDR1 is SGHTA and CDR2 FQGNSA. CDR3 length: 16 residues. As for this clone: Its antigen is undetermined.

Findings and caveats of the study: Recipients of AZD1222 seropositive at baseline numbered only 6 or 7. It should be noted that donors were predominantly white British and more often female, and clonal diversity was possibly underestimated.

V gene TRBV7-2 combines with J gene TRBJ2-3, with 9 bases aligning to TRBD2. The material was peripheral blood, obtained on day 0 of AZD1222 vaccination. The sequence derives from an adult in good health. CDR3 in amino acids: CASSLLAGGYTDTQYF. The CDR3, as DNA: TGTGCCAGCAGCCTCCTGGCGGGAGGGTACACAGATACGCAGTATTTT.